This entry lists 10 T cell receptor beta chains sequenced from one sample in a study of shared clonotypes between healthy human individuals. The method was immunoSEQ multiplex PCR; TCRdb's version includes in-frame clones alone and lacks a portion of them. The table has about 1 million clones, roughly 75% seen once. The sample consisted of memory CD4+ T cells sorted from blood. Subset denoted: CD45RA-negative fraction. These receptors all stem from a man between 18 and 29 years old in good health.

Turning to this clone: Other nucleotide sequences from this sample produce the same CDR3. The chain combines TRBV6-5 with TRBJ2-7; D might be TRBD1 (6 bases). This CDR3 has 15 residues. The V and J ends lost 0 bases and 3 bases respectively, with 12 bases between them. Germline V gene lookup returns CDR1 MNHEY and CDR2 SVGAGI. The CDR3 here is CASSYSPPGVYEQYF. Written as DNA, the CDR3 is TGTGCCAGCAGTTACTCACCTCCAGGGGTCTACGAGCAGTACTTC.

This chain links TRBV18 with TRBJ2-7; D gene unclear. The CDR3 length is 11 residues. Trimming left V 4 bases short and J 7 bases short, with 8 bases between. Germline V lookup: CDR1 KGHSH, CDR2 LQKENI. The DNA of the CDR3 is TGTGCCAGCTCACTACTTGAGGAGCAGTACTTC. Amino acid sequence: CASSLLEEQYF.

The rearrangement links TRBV6-5 to TRBJ1-6; D gene uncertain. CDR1 MNHEY and CDR2 SVGAGI come from the germline V gene. CDR3 length equals 14 residues. Trimming removed 2 bases at V and 7 bases at J, with 9 bases between. The CDR3 bases are TGTGCCAGCAGTTACGGGGAAATCAATTCACCCCTCCACTTT. Amino acid sequence: CASSYGEINSPLHF.

The chain has TRBV28 and TRBJ2-4; TRBD1 aligns across 7 bases. V shed 9 bases, J shed 5 bases, and the junction held 1 base outside the gene matches. The V gene's germline CDR1 is MDHEN and CDR2 SYDVKM. The CDR3 consists of 11 residues. CDR3 DNA: TGTGCCAGTGGACAGGAAAACATTCAGTACTTC. Encoded protein: CASGQENIQYF.

The CDR3: CASSNRDGSGNTIYF. CDR3 coding DNA: TGTGCCAGCAGTAACAGGGACGGGTCTGGAAACACCATATATTTT. This chain links TRBV9 with TRBJ1-3; perhaps TRBD1 as D (6 bases). This CDR3 contains 15 residues. The germline V gene encodes CDR1 SGDLS and CDR2 YYNGEE. V was shortened by 5 bases and J by 1 base, with 13 bases between the two germline ends.

V usage is TRBV18 and J usage is TRBJ1-2, with TRBD1 identical over 12 bases. Trimming at V came to 2 bases and at J to 3 bases, leaving 4 bases not matched to a gene. The CDR3 runs to 16 residues. In germline, CDR1 is KGHSH, CDR2 LQKENI. In DNA form, the CDR3 reads TGTGCCAGCTCACCAACGGGACAGGGGGCGGACTATGGCTACACCTTC. It encodes CASSPTGQGADYGYTF.

The chain carries TRBV21-1 and TRBJ2-1; the table's D call, TRBD2, was not checked against the DNA. TRBV21-1 is labeled a pseudogene. The CDR3 extends over 15 amino acids. The CDR3 sequence is CASSQMGLAGNEQFF. For the CDR3, the DNA is TGTGCCAGCAGCCAGATGGGACTAGCGGGCAATGAGCAGTTCTTC.

V is TRBV7-6 and J is TRBJ2-3, with 10 bases matching TRBD1. This CDR3 has 16 residues. Germline V gene sequence: CDR1 SGHVS, CDR2 FNYEAQ. V shed 5 bases, J shed 3 bases, and the junction held 8 bases outside the gene matches. This CDR3 is CASSISDRGQTDTQYF. CDR3 bases: TGTGCCAGCAGCATCTCCGACAGGGGGCAAACAGATACGCAGTATTTT.

This chain links TRBV6-1 with TRBJ1-4; the D is unclear. Germline assignment: CDR1 MNHNS and CDR2 SASEGT. V lost 2 bases and J 8 bases, leaving 6 bases between the germline ends. CDR3 length: 12 amino acids. Written as DNA, the CDR3 is TGTGCCAGCAGTGAAATGTGGGAAAAACTGTTTTTT. It specifies CASSEMWEKLFF.

V usage is TRBV7-8 and J usage is TRBJ2-7; D call uncertain. Trimming stripped 1 base from V and 6 bases from J, with 10 bases between. The length of the CDR3 is 13 residues. Germline CDR1 SGHVS, CDR2 FQNEAQ. CDR3 amino acids: CASSLGGPGEQYF. Here the CDR3 DNA reads TGTGCCAGCAGCTTAGGAGGTCCGGGCGAGCAGTACTTC.